This is a list of T cell receptor beta chains from one sample in a study of T-cell reconstitution after alpha-beta-depleted transplantation in children. MiXCR was run by TCRdb on the PCR reads, yielding one entry per CDR3 protein. Of 300,000 or so distinct CDR3 sequences listed, almost 10% are singletons. Sequenced material: PBMCs from the stem cell graft donor, taken from the stem cell graft. Source of these receptors: a human donor who donated a stem cell graft to a child with SCID. Each CDR3 is given with its conserved first and last residue. A D gene is named only where the DNA matches it firmly. Rows may omit the clone size; those that give it use once, few, many or a size class.

CDR3 DNA,CDR3 protein,V gene,CDR3 length,J gene,clone size,D gene
TGCGCCAGCAGCTTGGACCCCGACTTAGGGCGGGAGACCCAGTACTTC,CASSLDPDLGRETQYF,TRBV5-1,16,TRBJ2-5,NA,NA
TGTGCCAGCAGTCGAACAGGAGACTATGGCTACACCTTC,CASSRTGDYGYTF,TRBV12-3/TRBV12-4,13,TRBJ1-2,many,NA
TGCAGTGCTAGAGATAGGCAGGCCTTAGGGGAGACCCAGTACTTC,CSARDRQALGETQYF,TRBV20-1,15,TRBJ2-5,few,NA
TGTGCCAGCAGCTTGGGTGAATTCTATGGCTACACCTTC,CASSLGEFYGYTF,TRBV7-2,13,TRBJ1-2,NA,NA
TGCAGCGTCAGCTCGTTTAGGTTGAACACTGAAGCTTTCTTT,CSVSSFRLNTEAFF,TRBV29-1,14,TRBJ1-1,NA,NA
TGTGCCAGCAGTTACTCGTTTAGGGTGAATCAGCCCCAGCATTTT,CASSYSFRVNQPQHF,TRBV6-5,15,TRBJ1-5,few,NA
TGTGCCAGCAGCTTCGGGGTCTCCTACGAGCAGTACTTC,CASSFGVSYEQYF,TRBV7-2,13,TRBJ2-7,many,NA
TGCAGTGCTAGCCCAAGGGGCGGGAATGAGCAGTTCTTC,CSASPRGGNEQFF,TRBV20-1,13,TRBJ2-1,NA,NA
TGTGCCAGCAGTTTCGGGGGGGCGCTGAGCTACACCTTC,CASSFGGALSYTF,TRBV12-3/TRBV12-4,13,TRBJ1-2,few,NA
TGTGCCAGCAGTTTTTCCCCGTACCAAGAGACCCAGTACTTC,CASSFSPYQETQYF,TRBV12-3/TRBV12-4,14,TRBJ2-5,few,NA
TGTGCCAGCTCACCCGGGGACAGGGCAATTTCCTACGAGCAGTACTTC,CASSPGDRAISYEQYF,TRBV18,16,TRBJ2-7,few,TRBD1
TGTGCCAGCAACCGGGCACGCTCCTACAATGAGCAGTTCTTC,CASNRARSYNEQFF,TRBV6-2/TRBV6-3,14,TRBJ2-1,NA,NA
TGTGCCAGCAGTGATTCCGGACAGGTCGGAGGCTACACCTTC,CASSDSGQVGGYTF,TRBV25-1,14,TRBJ1-2,NA,TRBD1
TGTGCCAGCAGTTACTCGAGAGACAGCAACTATGGCTACACCTTC,CASSYSRDSNYGYTF,TRBV6-2/TRBV6-3,15,TRBJ1-2,many,NA
TGTGCCAGCAGTGCCTGGACAGGGGTGGGGGAGACCCAGTACTTC,CASSAWTGVGETQYF,TRBV2,15,TRBJ2-5,NA,TRBD1
TGCGCCAGCAGCTTGGAGAGCAATCAGCCCCAGCATTTT,CASSLESNQPQHF,TRBV5-1,13,TRBJ1-5,many,NA
TGTGCCAGCAGTTCGGACAGGGGCGAGCAGTACTTC,CASSSDRGEQYF,TRBV12-3/TRBV12-4,12,TRBJ2-7,NA,TRBD1
TGTGCCAGCAGTGATACAGGGGGCCTTTCACCCCTCCACTTT,CASSDTGGLSPLHF,TRBV12-3/TRBV12-4,14,TRBJ1-6,many,TRBD1
TGTGCCAGCAGTGACCAGGGAGGTGGCTACACCTTC,CASSDQGGGYTF,TRBV2,12,TRBJ1-2,NA,NA
TGTGCCAGCAGTAGACAGGGTCAAGCGCAGTTCTTC,CASSRQGQAQFF,TRBV12-3/TRBV12-4,12,TRBJ2-1,NA,TRBD1
TGTGCCAGCAGTTGGGCTGGGGGGGCTACAGATACGCAGTATTTT,CASSWAGGATDTQYF,TRBV28,15,TRBJ2-3,few,NA
TGCAGCGTTGACGCTAGCGGCCAAGAGACCCAGTACTTC,CSVDASGQETQYF,TRBV29-1,13,TRBJ2-5,many,TRBD2
TGCAGTGCTAGAGAGCCTTTCCCTCGCACAGATACGCAGTATTTT,CSAREPFPRTDTQYF,TRBV20-1,15,TRBJ2-3,NA,NA
TGTGCCAGCAGTGAAGATAGATCTGGGGAGCTGTTTTTT,CASSEDRSGELFF,TRBV2,13,TRBJ2-2,many,NA
TGCAGTGCTAGAGGAAGAGGAGGGGCATCCTCCTACGAGCAGTACTTC,CSARGRGGASSYEQYF,TRBV20-1,16,TRBJ2-7,few,NA
TGTGCCAGCAGCGTAGACCCTGGGGAGGCAAACAATGAGCAGTTCTTC,CASSVDPGEANNEQFF,TRBV9,16,TRBJ2-1,few,NA
TGCAGTGCGCCGACCTTACAGGGAGACTATGGCTACACCTTC,CSAPTLQGDYGYTF,TRBV20-1,14,TRBJ1-2,many,NA
TGCGCCAGCAGCCCAGGCCTAAGGGACGGCTTCAATTTTAACACTGAAGCTTTCTTT,CASSPGLRDGFNFNTEAFF,TRBV5-1,19,TRBJ1-1,few,NA
TGCGCCAGCAGCCACGGCAGGCCCCAAGACGAGCAGTACTTC,CASSHGRPQDEQYF,TRBV4-1,14,TRBJ2-7,few,NA
TGCAGTGTCGCAACCTTCGGGGGGGCGAGTGGCTACACCTTC,CSVATFGGASGYTF,TRBV20-1,14,TRBJ1-2,few,NA
TGCGCCAGCAGCTTGAGGGGACAGGGCGGCAATGAGCAGTTCTTC,CASSLRGQGGNEQFF,TRBV5-1,15,TRBJ2-1,few,TRBD1
TGTGCCAGCAGCGCAAGGGCGGGCACACAGGGTAGTGAGCAGTTCTTC,CASSARAGTQGSEQFF,TRBV12-3/TRBV12-4,16,TRBJ2-1,few,NA
TGTGCCAGTAGGCAACCCCCCTCGAGCTCCTACGAGCAGTACTTC,CASRQPPSSSYEQYF,TRBV19,15,TRBJ2-7,NA,NA
TGTGCCAGCAGCGGACGGTGGACAGGGACTGAAGCTTTCTTT,CASSGRWTGTEAFF,TRBV7-8,14,TRBJ1-1,NA,TRBD1
TGTGCCAGCAGCGTAGAACGAGGGGACACTGAAGCTTTCTTT,CASSVERGDTEAFF,TRBV9,14,TRBJ1-1,few,NA
TGTGCCAGCAGTCTTGACTTGACAGGATACAATGAGCAGTTCTTC,CASSLDLTGYNEQFF,TRBV27,15,TRBJ2-1,NA,NA
TGCAGTGCTAGAGATGGGACAGGGAGAAATGAGCAGTTCTTC,CSARDGTGRNEQFF,TRBV20-1,14,TRBJ2-1,few,TRBD1
TGCAGCGTTTTGAGGATTATAGTGGTCCCAGATACGCAGTATTTT,CSVLRIIVVPDTQYF,TRBV29-1,15,TRBJ2-3,few,NA
TGCAGTGCTAGCGACGGGACCACCAACTCCTACGAGCAGTACTTC,CSASDGTTNSYEQYF,TRBV20-1,15,TRBJ2-7,many,NA
TGCAGCGTTGCGCCCCCTCAGGAGCAGTACTTC,CSVAPPQEQYF,TRBV29-1,11,TRBJ2-7,many,NA
TGTGCCATCAGATATGGGACTAGCGGGGGGGGGAATGAGCAGTTCTTC,CAIRYGTSGGGNEQFF,TRBV10-3,16,TRBJ2-1,few,TRBD2
TGTGCCAGCAGTCAGGACAGGGAGAGCTCCTACAATGAGCAGTTCTTC,CASSQDRESSYNEQFF,TRBV12-3/TRBV12-4,16,TRBJ2-1,NA,TRBD1
TGTGCCAGCAGCTTGAGGACAGGGGACGATGAGCAGTTCTTC,CASSLRTGDDEQFF,TRBV7-6,14,TRBJ2-1,few,TRBD1
TGTGCCAGCAGTAAGCACTCCCGACAAATTAGCAATCAGCCCCAGCATTTT,CASSKHSRQISNQPQHF,TRBV12-3/TRBV12-4,17,TRBJ1-5,NA,NA
TGTGCCAGCAGATCCTTACAGGGGTCCGGGGCCAACGTCCTGACTTTC,CASRSLQGSGANVLTF,TRBV28,16,TRBJ2-6,few,TRBD1
TGCGCCAGCAGGCGAGATAACGAGGGTGAAAAACTGTTTTTT,CASRRDNEGEKLFF,TRBV4-1,14,TRBJ1-4,few,NA
TGCGCCAGCAGCTTGGGTCCAGGAGATAACACTGAAGCTTTCTTT,CASSLGPGDNTEAFF,TRBV5-1,15,TRBJ1-1,NA,NA
TGTGCCAGCACCCTTATCGGGGGGGGCGTCACCGGGGAGCTGTTTTTT,CASTLIGGGVTGELFF,TRBV11-2,16,TRBJ2-2,NA,TRBD2
TGTGCCAGCAGCTTAATGGCCAGCTCCTACAATGAGCAGTTCTTC,CASSLMASSYNEQFF,TRBV7-3,15,TRBJ2-1,NA,NA
TGTGCCAGCAGAACCGGACAGATCAATCAGCCCCAGCATTTT,CASRTGQINQPQHF,TRBV27,14,TRBJ1-5,few,NA
TGTGCCAGCAGTTTACTGAGGTCCCGTGGCTACACCTTC,CASSLLRSRGYTF,TRBV12-3/TRBV12-4,13,TRBJ1-2,many,NA
TGTGCCAGTAGGGGACAGTCAACCTACGAGCAGTACTTC,CASRGQSTYEQYF,TRBV19,13,TRBJ2-7,NA,TRBD1